This T cell receptor (beta chain) was identified during a study of spatial heterogeneity in lung cancer. Time point of the sample: sample taken at primary tumor resection. Unsorted whole RNA samples from tumor, nontumor lung or frozen PBMC were sequenced. From the 5' RACE reads, TCRdb called clonotypes with MiXCR, one entry per CDR3 protein. The table lists approximately 44,000 distinct CDR3 sequences, about an eighth of them singletons. This clonotype was picked up many times. This material consisted of PBMCs, taken at surgery. This clonotype was obtained from a male donor with early-stage non-small cell lung cancer.

For the CDR3, the DNA is TGCGCCAGCAGCCAAGATCTTCAGTCGAACGAAAAACTGTTTTTT. Translating gives CASSQDLQSNEKLFF. The chain is built from TRBV4-1 and TRBJ1-4; D is undetermined. CDR1 and CDR2 (germline): MGHRA, YSYEKL. V was clipped by 0 bases and J by 8 bases, with 13 bases between them. This CDR3 is 15 amino acids long.